This section outlines one T cell receptor beta chain sequence together with its context. What it recognizes is unknown. CDR1 and CDR2 from the germline V gene are SGHNT and YYREEE (reference sequence). The CDR3 covers 15 residues. The trim removed 4 bases at V and 5 bases at J, leaving 11 bases unmatched. This sample is part of a study of vaccination and CD4 T cells after COVID-19. Study results and caveats: In convalescent patients, a median 86.3% of post-vaccine SARS-CoV-2-reactive clones appeared only after vaccination.

Specified treatment: roughly ten-day PBMC culture with coronavirus spike peptide pools or control peptides (ViraFEST assay). Expanded clonotypes were found by TCR sequencing after peptide-pool stimulation (ViraFEST). Sequencing of DNA taken from cultured CD4+ T cells relied on the Oncomine TCR Beta short-read assay. Each CDR3 protein is one row after TCRdb ran MiXCR on the PCR reads. The data hold roughly 8,500 distinct CDR3 sequences, with around 51% observed a single time. The sequenced material came from CD4+ T cells from blood, cultured in vitro. The chain carries TRBV5-4 and TRBJ2-7; 8 bases align to TRBD1. The source is a human donor who had recovered from COVID-19. The CDR3 nucleotides read TGTGCCAGCAGCCTACCGGGACAGGATTATAACGAGCAGTACTTC. This sequence encodes CASSLPGQDYNEQYF.